The 6 T cell receptor beta chains given below trace back to one sample, sequenced in a study of blood T cells in healthy people across ages. A second PCR, run for about 6 to 11 cycles, used a sample-barcoded 5' primer plus a J-beta primer mix. TCRdb ran MiXCR on the 5' RACE reads and lists one entry per CDR3 protein. Of 800,000 or so distinct CDR3 sequences listed, about 25% are singletons. These records were also assigned to another study, of T cells of mothers and their children.

The sequenced material came from blood. The source is a boy aged 5 to 17 in good health.

The rearrangement joins TRBV7-2 to TRBJ2-5, with 7 bases that match TRBD1. The J call may be wrong; the DNA end is better matched by TRBJ2-7. The CDR3 extends over 14 amino acids. The germline gives CDR1 SGHTA, CDR2 FQGNSA. CDR3 in amino acids: CASSLYSGGYEQYF. In DNA, the CDR3 is TGTGCCAGCAGCTTGTATTCAGGGGGATACGAGCAGTACTTC.

Comment on this clonotype: A read error may produce the germline difference seen at one junction end. The J gene is TRBJ2-3, the V gene TRBV20-1; 7 bases line up with TRBD2. From germline, CDR1 is DFQATT and CDR2 SNEGSKA (reference sequence). The CDR3 consists of 12 residues. CDR3: CSASWGGDTQYF. CDR3 nucleotides: TGCAGTGCTAGTTGGGGAGGGGATACGCAGTACTTT.

This clonotype has only one observation. This chain links TRBV25-1 with TRBJ2-5; TRBD2 aligns across 13 bases. The CDR3 has 18 residues. Losses at the gene ends were 7 bases for V and 4 bases for J; bases not matched to a gene: 15. Germline V gene data show CDR1 as MGHDK and CDR2 as SYGVNS. The CDR3 DNA reads as TGTGCCAGCACTCCAGGGGGGACTAGCGGGACGAAGGGAGAGACCCAGTACTTC. Translation gives CASTPGGTSGTKGETQYF.

This clonotype showed up just a few times. The genes are TRBV20-1 and TRBJ2-5, with 7 positions matching TRBD2. Per germline, CDR1 DFQATT and CDR2 SNEGSKA (reference sequence). The junction had 9 bases not matched to a gene; V was cut back by 0 bases and J by 5 bases. This CDR3 comprises 15 residues. CDR3 in amino acids: CSARDAREYTETQYF. The CDR3 DNA sequence: TGCAGTGCTAGAGATGCGCGGGAGTATACGGAGACCCAGTACTTC.

The chain has TRBV6-1 and TRBJ2-6, with 9 bases aligning to TRBD1. Germline V gene sequence: CDR1 MNHNS, CDR2 SASEGT. J lost 2 bases, V lost 6 bases, and 5 bases had no gene match. The CDR3 is made up of 16 amino acids. The CDR3 loop reads CASSGQGLAGANVLTF. CDR3 bases: TGTGCCAGCAGCGGACAGGGGCTCGCTGGGGCCAACGTCCTGACTTTC.

The rearrangement joins TRBV10-3 to TRBJ2-7; D might be TRBD1 (7 bases). The germline V gene has CDR1 ENHRY and CDR2 SYGVKD. CDR3 length: 13 amino acids. The CDR3 nucleotides read TGTGCGTTAGCGGCCGCTCAGGGGGGCGAGCAGTACTTC. Translated, it gives CALAAAQGGEQYF.